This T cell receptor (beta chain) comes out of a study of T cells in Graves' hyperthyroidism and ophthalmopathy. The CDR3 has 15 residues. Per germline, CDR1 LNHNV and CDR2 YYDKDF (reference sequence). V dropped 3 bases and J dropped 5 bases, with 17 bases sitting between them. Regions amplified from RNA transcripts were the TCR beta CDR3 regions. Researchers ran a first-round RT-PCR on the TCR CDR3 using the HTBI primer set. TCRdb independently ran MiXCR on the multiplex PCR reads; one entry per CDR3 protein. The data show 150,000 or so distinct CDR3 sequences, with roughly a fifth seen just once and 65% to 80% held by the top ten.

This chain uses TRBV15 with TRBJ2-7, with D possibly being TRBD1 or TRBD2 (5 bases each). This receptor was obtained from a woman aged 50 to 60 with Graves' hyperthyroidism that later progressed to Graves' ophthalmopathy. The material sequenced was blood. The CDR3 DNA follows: TGTGCCACCAGCAGGGCGAGCGGACAAGGGAACGAGCAGTACTTC. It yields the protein CATSRASGQGNEQYF.